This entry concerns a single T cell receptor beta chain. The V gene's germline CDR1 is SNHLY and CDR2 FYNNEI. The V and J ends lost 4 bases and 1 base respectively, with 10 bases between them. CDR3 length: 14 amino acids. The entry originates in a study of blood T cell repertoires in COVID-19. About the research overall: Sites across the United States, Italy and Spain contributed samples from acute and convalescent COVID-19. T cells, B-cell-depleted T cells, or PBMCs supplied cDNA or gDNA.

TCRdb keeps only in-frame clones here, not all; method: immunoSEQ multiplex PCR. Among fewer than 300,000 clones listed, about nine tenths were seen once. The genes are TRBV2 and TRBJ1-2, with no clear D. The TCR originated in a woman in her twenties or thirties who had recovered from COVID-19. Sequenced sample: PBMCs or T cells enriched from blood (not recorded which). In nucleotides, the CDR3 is TGTGCCAGCAGTGGAGTTGTAGTTAACTATGGCTACACCTTC. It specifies CASSGVVVNYGYTF.